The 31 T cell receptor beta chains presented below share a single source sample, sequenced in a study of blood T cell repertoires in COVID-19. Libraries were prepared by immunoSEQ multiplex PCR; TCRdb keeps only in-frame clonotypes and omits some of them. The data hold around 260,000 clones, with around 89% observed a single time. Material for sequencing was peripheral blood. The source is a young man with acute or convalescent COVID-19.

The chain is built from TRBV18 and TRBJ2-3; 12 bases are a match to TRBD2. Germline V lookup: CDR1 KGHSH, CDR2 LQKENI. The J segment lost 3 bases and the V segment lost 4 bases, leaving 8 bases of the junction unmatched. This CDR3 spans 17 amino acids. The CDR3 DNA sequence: TGTGCCAGCTCACGGTTTCCGACTAGCGGGGGAACAGATACGCAGTATTTT. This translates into CASSRFPTSGGTDTQYF. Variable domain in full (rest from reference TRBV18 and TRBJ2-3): NAGVMQNPRHLVRRRGQEARLRCSPMKGHSHVYWYRQLPEEGLKFMVYLQKENIIDESGMPKERFSAEFPKEGPSILRIQQVVRGDSAAYFCASSRFPTSGGTDTQYFGPGTRLTVL.

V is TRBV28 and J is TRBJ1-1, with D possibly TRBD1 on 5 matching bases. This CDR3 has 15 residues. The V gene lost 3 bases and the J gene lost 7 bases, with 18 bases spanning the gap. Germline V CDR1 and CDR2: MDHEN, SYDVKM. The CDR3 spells CASSLVAGLFGEAFF. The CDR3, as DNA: TGTGCCAGCAGTTTGGTTGCAGGGTTGTTCGGTGAAGCTTTCTTT.

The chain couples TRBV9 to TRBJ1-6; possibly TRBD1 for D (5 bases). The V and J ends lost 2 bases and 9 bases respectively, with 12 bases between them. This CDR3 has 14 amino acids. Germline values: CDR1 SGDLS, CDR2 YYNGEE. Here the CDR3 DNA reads TGTGCCAGCAGCGTTGGGGCAGTAGTTTCACCCCTCCACTTT. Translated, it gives CASSVGAVVSPLHF.

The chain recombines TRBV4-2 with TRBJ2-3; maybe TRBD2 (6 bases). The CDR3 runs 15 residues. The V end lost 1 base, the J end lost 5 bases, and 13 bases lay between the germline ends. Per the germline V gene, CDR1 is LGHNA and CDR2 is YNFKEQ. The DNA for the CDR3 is TGTGCCAGCAGCCAAGTGTTGGTGGGAGGAGATACGCAGTATTTT. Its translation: CASSQVLVGGDTQYF.

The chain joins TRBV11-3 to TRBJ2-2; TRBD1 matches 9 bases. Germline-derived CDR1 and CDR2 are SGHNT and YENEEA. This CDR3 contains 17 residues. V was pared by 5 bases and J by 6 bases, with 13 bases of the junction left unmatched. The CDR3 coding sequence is TGTGCCAGCAGCCCGAGCCTGGGACAGGGTCTCGCCGGGGAGCTGTTTTTT. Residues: CASSPSLGQGLAGELFF.

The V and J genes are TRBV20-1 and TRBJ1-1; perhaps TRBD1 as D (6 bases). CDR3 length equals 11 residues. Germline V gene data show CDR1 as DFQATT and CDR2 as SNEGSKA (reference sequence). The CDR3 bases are TGCAGCCTACAGGGGAACACTGAAGCTTTCTTT. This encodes CSLQGNTEAFF.

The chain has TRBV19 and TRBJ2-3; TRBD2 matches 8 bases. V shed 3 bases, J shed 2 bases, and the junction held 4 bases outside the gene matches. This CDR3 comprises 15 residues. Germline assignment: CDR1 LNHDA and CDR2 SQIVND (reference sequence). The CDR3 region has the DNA TGTGCCAGTAGTATTGGCGGGAGGCCCACAGATACGCAGTATTTT. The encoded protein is CASSIGGRPTDTQYF.

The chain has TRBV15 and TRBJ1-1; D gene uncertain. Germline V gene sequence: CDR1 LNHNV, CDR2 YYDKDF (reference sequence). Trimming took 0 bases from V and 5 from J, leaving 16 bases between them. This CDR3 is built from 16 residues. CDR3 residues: CATSRDVGEVLTEAFF. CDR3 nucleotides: TGTGCCACCAGCAGAGATGTTGGGGAGGTTTTGACTGAAGCTTTCTTT.

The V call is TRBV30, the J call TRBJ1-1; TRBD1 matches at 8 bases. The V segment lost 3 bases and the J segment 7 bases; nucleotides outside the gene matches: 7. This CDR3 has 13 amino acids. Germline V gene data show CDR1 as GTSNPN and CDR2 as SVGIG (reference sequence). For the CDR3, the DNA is TGTGCCTGGAGCAGACAGGGGATAGGTGAAGCTTTCTTT. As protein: CAWSRQGIGEAFF.

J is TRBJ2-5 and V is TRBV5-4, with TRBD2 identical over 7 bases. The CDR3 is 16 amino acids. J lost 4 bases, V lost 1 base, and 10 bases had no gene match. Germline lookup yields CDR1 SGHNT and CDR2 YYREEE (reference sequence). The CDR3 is CASSLSGAGVRETQYF. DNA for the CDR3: TGTGCCAGCAGCTTGTCCGGGGCGGGAGTAAGAGAGACCCAGTACTTC.

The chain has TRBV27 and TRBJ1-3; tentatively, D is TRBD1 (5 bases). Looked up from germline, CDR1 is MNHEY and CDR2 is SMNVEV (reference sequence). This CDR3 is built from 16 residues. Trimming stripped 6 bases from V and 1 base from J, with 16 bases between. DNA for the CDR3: TGTGCCAGCAGCTCCTCAGGGTTAAATTCTGGAAACACCATATATTTT. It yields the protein CASSSSGLNSGNTIYF.

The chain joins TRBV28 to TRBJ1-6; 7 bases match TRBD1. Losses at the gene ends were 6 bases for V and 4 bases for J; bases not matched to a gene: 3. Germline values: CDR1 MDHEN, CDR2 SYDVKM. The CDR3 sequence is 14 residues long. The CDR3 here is CASRTGSYNSPLHF. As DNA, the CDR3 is TGTGCCAGCAGGACAGGGTCATATAATTCACCCCTCCACTTT.

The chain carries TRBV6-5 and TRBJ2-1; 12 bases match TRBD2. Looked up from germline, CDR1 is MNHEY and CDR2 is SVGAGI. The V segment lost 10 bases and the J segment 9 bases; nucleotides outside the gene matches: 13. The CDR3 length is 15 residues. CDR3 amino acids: CATRLAGDLMGEQFF. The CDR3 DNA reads TGTGCCACCCGACTAGCGGGAGATTTGATGGGTGAGCAGTTCTTC.

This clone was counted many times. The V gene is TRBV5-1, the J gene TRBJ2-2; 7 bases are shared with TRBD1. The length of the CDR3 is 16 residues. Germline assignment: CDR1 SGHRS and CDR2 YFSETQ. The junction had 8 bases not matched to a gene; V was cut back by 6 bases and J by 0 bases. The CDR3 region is CASNPTGTANTGELFF. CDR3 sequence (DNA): TGCGCCAGCAATCCGACCGGGACAGCGAACACCGGGGAGCTGTTTTTT.

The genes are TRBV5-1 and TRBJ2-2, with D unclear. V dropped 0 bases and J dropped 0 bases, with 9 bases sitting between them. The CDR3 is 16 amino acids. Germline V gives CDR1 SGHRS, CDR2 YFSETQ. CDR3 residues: CASSLAVSANTGELFF. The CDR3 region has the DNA TGCGCCAGCAGCTTGGCTGTGAGTGCGAACACCGGGGAGCTGTTTTTT.

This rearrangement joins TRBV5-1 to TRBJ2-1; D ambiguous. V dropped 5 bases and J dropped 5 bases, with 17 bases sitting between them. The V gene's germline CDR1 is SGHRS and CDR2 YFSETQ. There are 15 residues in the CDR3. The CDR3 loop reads CASRSDLHTNNEQFF. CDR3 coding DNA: TGCGCCAGCAGGTCAGATCTTCATACTAACAATGAGCAGTTCTTC.

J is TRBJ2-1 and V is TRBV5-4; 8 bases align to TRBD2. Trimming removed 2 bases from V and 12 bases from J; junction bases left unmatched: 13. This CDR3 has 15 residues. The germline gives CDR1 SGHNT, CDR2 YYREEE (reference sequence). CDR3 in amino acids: CASSLMGLEAIGQFF. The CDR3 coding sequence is TGTGCCAGCAGCTTAATGGGACTAGAGGCGATTGGGCAGTTCTTC.

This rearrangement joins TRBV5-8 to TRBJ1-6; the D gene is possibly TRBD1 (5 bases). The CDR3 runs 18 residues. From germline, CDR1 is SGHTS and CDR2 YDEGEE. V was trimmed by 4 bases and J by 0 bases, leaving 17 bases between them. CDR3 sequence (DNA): TGTGCCAGCAGCCCCCCGGCAGGGTGGAGCTCCTATAATTCACCCCTCCACTTT. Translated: CASSPPAGWSSYNSPLHF.

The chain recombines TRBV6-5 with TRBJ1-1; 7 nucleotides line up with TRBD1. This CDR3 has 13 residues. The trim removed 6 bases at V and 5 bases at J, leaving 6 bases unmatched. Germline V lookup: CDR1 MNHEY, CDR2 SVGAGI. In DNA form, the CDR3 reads TGTGCCAGCAGCAAACAGGGGTGGACTGAAGCTTTCTTT. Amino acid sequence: CASSKQGWTEAFF.

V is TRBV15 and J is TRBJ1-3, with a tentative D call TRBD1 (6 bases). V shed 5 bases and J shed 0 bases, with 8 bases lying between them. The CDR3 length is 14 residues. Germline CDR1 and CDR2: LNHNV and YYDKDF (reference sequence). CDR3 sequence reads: CATSLDSSGNTIYF. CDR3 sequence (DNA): TGTGCCACCAGCCTGGACAGCTCTGGAAACACCATATATTTT.

The CDR3 region is CASRPDPGGDEKLFF. CDR3 DNA: TGTGCCAGTAGACCCGATCCAGGGGGCGATGAAAAACTGTTTTTT. The chain combines TRBV19 with TRBJ1-4; the match to TRBD1 covers 8 bases. The CDR3 runs 15 residues. V was clipped by 6 bases and J by 6 bases; unmatched bases: 9. Germline CDR1 reads LNHDA; CDR2 reads SQIVND (reference sequence).

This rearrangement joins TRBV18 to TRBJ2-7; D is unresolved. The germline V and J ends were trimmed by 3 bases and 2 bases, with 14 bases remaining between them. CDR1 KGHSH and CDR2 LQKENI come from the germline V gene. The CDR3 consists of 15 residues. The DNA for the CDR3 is TGTGCCAGCTCACCCCGAACGACACGAGCCTACGAGCAGTACTTC. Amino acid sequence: CASSPRTTRAYEQYF.

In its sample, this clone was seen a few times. The CDR3: CASTRGGAGNEQFF. The CDR3, as DNA: TGTGCCAGCACCCGCGGCGGAGCGGGCAATGAGCAGTTCTTC. The V call is TRBV7-3, the J call TRBJ2-1; TRBD2 might be the D (6 bases). V lost 7 bases and J lost 6, with 16 bases in between. Germline assignment: CDR1 SGHTA and CDR2 FQGTGA. CDR3 length: 14 amino acids.

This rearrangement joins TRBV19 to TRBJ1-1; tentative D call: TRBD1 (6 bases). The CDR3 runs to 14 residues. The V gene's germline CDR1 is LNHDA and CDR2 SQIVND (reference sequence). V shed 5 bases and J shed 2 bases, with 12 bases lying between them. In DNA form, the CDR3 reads TGTGCCAGTAGTTGGGGGCAACTCAACACTGAAGCTTTCTTT. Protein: CASSWGQLNTEAFF. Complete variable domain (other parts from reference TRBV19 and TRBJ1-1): DGGITQSPKYLFRKEGQNVTLSCEQNLNHDAMYWYRQDPGQGLRLIYYSQIVNDFQKGDIAEGYSVSREKKESFPLTVTSAQKNPTAFYLCASSWGQLNTEAFFGQGTRLTVV.

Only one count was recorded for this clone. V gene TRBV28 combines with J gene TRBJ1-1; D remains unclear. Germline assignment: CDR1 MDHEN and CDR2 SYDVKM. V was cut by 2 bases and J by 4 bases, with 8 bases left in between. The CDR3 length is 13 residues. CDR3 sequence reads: CASSLLGGTEAFF. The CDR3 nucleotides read TGTGCCAGCAGTTTACTCGGAGGCACTGAAGCTTTCTTT.

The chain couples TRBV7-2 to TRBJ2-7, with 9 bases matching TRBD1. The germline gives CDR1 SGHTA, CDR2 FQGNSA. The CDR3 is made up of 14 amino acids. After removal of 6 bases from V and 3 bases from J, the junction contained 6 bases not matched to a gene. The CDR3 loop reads CASRLYRGHYEQYF. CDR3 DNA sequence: TGTGCCAGCAGGCTTTACAGGGGGCACTACGAGCAGTACTTC.

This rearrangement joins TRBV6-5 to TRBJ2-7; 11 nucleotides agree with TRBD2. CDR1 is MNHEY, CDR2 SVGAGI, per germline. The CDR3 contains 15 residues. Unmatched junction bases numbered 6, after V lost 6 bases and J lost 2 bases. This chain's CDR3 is CASSGLAGLAYEQYF. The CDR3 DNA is TGTGCCAGCAGCGGACTAGCGGGTCTAGCCTACGAGCAGTACTTC.

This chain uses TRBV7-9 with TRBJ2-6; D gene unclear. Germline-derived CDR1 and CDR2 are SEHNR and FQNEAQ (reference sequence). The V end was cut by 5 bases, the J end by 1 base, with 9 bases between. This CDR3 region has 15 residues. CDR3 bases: TGTGCCAGCAGCCCAACAGAGTCTGGGGCCAACGTCCTGACTTTC. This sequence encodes CASSPTESGANVLTF. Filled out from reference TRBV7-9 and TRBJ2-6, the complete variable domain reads DTGVSQNPRHKITKRGQNVTFRCDPISEHNRLYWYRQTLGQGPEFLTYFQNEAQLEKSRLLSDRFSAERPKGSFSTLEIQRTEQGDSAMYLCASSPTESGANVLTFGAGSRLTVL.

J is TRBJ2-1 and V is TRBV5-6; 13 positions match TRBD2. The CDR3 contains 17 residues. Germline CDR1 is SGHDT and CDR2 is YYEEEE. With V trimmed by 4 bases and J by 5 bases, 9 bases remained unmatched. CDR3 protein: CASSRGPGTSGNNEQFF. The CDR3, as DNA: TGTGCCAGCAGCCGGGGGCCCGGGACTAGCGGGAACAATGAGCAGTTCTTC. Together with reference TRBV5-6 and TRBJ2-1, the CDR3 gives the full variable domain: DAGVTQSPTHLIKTRGQQVTLRCSPKSGHDTVSWYQQALGQGPQFIFQYYEEEERQRGNFPDRFSGHQFPNYSSELNVNALLLGDSALYLCASSRGPGTSGNNEQFFGPGTRLTVL.

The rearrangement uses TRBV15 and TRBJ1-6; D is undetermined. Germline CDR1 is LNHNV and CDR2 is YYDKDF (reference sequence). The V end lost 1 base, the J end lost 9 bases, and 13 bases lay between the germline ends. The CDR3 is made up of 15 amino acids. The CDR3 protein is CATSRADYLGSPLHF. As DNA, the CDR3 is TGTGCCACCAGCAGAGCGGACTACTTGGGTTCACCCCTCCACTTT.

Here the CDR3 reads CAWSFGLNQPQHF. The CDR3 DNA is TGTGCCTGGAGTTTTGGGCTGAATCAGCCCCAGCATTTT. The chain employs TRBV30 and TRBJ1-5; D not resolved. V lost 2 bases to trimming and J lost 4 bases, with 9 bases between them. This CDR3 region has 13 residues. Germline-derived CDR1 and CDR2 are GTSNPN and SVGIG (reference sequence).